A selection of T cell receptor beta chains follows, all from one sample in a study of blood T cell repertoires in COVID-19. Measured with immunoSEQ multiplex PCR; TCRdb has only the in-frame clones, and not every one. The profile shows around 140,000 clones, 85% to 90% of them singletons. The specimen was PBMCs or T cells enriched from blood (not recorded which). These TCRs come from a man between 60 and 70 years old who had recovered from COVID-19. CDR3s include the opening cysteine and the closing phenylalanine or tryptophan.

j_call v_call cdr3_aa
TRBJ1-1 TRBV28 CASSLLLGGLNTEAFF
TRBJ2-7 TRBV7-9 CASSPAYRGLNEQYF
TRBJ1-5 TRBV28 CASNREDGQPQHF
TRBJ2-4 TRBV19 CATGRLSSGDIQYF
TRBJ2-2 TRBV10-2 CASSSLESAGELFF
TRBJ2-3 TRBV19 CASSIAQGAVDTQYF
TRBJ2-2 TRBV7-8 CASSLGLSAGELFF
TRBJ2-1 TRBV19 CASRKGQAYNEQFF
TRBJ2-1 TRBV7-8 CASSLTSNEQFF
TRBJ1-5 TRBV6-5 CASSIREGQPQHF
TRBJ2-3 TRBV9 CASSVAVGADTQYF
TRBJ1-2 TRBV9 CASSVDDNNYGYTF
TRBJ1-2 TRBV5-8 CASNPQLRSYGYTF
TRBJ1-2 TRBV27 CASSQGKGSGYTF
TRBJ1-3 TRBV21-1 CASSLKANTIYF
TRBJ1-6 TRBV7-8 CASSRPPGQLNSPLHF
TRBJ2-4 TRBV28 CASHEGGTGVNIQYF
TRBJ2-3 TRBV5-1 CASSQLTGYTDTQYF
TRBJ1-5 TRBV28 CASSFFVGQGNQPQHF
TRBJ2-1 TRBV20-1 CSATWTMQFF
TRBJ1-4 TRBV7-9 CASSSGGNEKLFF
TRBJ2-5 TRBV18 CASSPSPPHGGTQYF
TRBJ1-4 TRBV12-3/TRBV12-4 CASSDYPTEKLFF
TRBJ1-5 TRBV2 CASSELGGLGQPQHF
TRBJ1-1 TRBV29-1 CSVEGQLNTEAFF
TRBJ1-1 TRBV10-2 CASSGRGGTEAFF
TRBJ2-3 TRBV5-5 CASSLVAGVATQYF
TRBJ1-6 TRBV18 CASSPPGQIYNSPLHF
TRBJ2-1 TRBV28 CASSFGTFEQFF
TRBJ1-3 TRBV30 CAWSPLGGRAGNTIYF
TRBJ2-5 TRBV29-1 CSVGLTQETQYF
TRBJ2-2 TRBV9 CASSGGTGGTGELFF
TRBJ1-5 TRBV5-6 CASSLRGPRGNQPQHF
TRBJ2-3 TRBV2 CASSEGLSFTDTQYF
TRBJ2-5 TRBV27 CASSSGQGGETQYF
TRBJ2-1 TRBV7-9 CASSFQRLYDYNEQFF
TRBJ1-1 TRBV19 CASSIRQGLNTEAFF
TRBJ2-5 TRBV3-1/TRBV3-2 CASSQGLRGLGPKTQYF
TRBJ1-2 TRBV12-3/TRBV12-4 CASSLFQGEGYTF
TRBJ1-4 TRBV19 CASSPPTENEKLFF
TRBJ1-4 TRBV6-5 CASGNRGREKLFF
TRBJ1-1 TRBV19 CASMGRRVILNTEAFF
TRBJ2-1 TRBV5-1 CASSYLPGLSYNEQFF
TRBJ2-7 TRBV9 CASSALGPGGEQYF
TRBJ1-2 TRBV6-4 CASSPGVGYGYTF
TRBJ1-1 TRBV12-3/TRBV12-4 CASSLRQEAFF
TRBJ2-3 TRBV11-2 CASSLDQGADTQYF
TRBJ2-7 TRBV4-2 CASSQDRRLAGEGRYEQYF
TRBJ2-2 TRBV3-1/TRBV3-2 CASSRGSTGELFF
TRBJ2-7 TRBV5-1 CASSLFRYEQYF
TRBJ2-5 TRBV5-4 CASRPPGQADGTQYF
TRBJ2-7 TRBV11-1 CASSLAGVYEQYF